This note documents a single T cell receptor beta chain sequence. What it binds is unknown. This sample was taken from a study of Ad26.COV2.S vaccination and SARS-CoV-2 variants. The overall study: Ad26.COV2.S was injected intramuscularly once or twice, 56 days apart.

The treatment denotes: about 20 received Ad26.COV2.S at low or high dose, single or two shots; several received placebo; per-sample allocation not given. The study sampled participants on day 63 after the first vaccine or placebo injection. Adults aged 18-55 years in Boston included the donor. Expression of Wuhan-strain SARS-CoV-2 spike came from the Ad26 vector that formed the vaccine. Profiled with immunoSEQ multiplex PCR; TCRdb holds only in-frame clones, not every one. The table shows 300,000 to 400,000 clones, with around 86% occurring only once. Study results and caveats: Placebo recipients showed lower spike-specific TCR breadth than vaccinees.

The TCR comes from a person between 18 and 60 years old who received the Ad26.COV2.S COVID-19 vaccine or a placebo. This specimen consisted of peripheral blood, obtained in a trial of Ad26.COV2.S vaccine versus placebo.

CDR3: CASSHRWTGGPDEQYF. In DNA form, the CDR3 reads TGTGCCAGCAGTCACCGGTGGACAGGGGGGCCCGACGAGCAGTACTTC. V is TRBV6-2 or TRBV6-3 and J is TRBJ2-7; 10 bases fit TRBD1. The germline gives CDR1 MNHEY, CDR2 SVGEGT. There are 16 residues in the CDR3. Trimming at V came to 5 bases and at J to 5 bases, leaving 12 bases not matched to a gene.